The T cell receptor beta chain under discussion was sequenced for a study of blood T cell repertoires in COVID-19. CDR1 KGHDR and CDR2 SFDVKD come from the germline V gene. There are 15 residues in the CDR3. Trimming took 3 bases from V and 3 from J, leaving 10 bases between them. Authors' data handling: Amplifying reference gene primers gave estimates of nucleated cell counts. Only in-frame clones appear in the TCRdb table, and some are missing; sequencing was by immunoSEQ multiplex PCR. V and J calls and clone size are as listed in that table; D and trimming were resolved from the DNA. Among 150,000 to 200,000 clones, 70% to 90% were seen once, and the ten largest hold 3.5% to 5%.

The TCR originated in a woman in her forties or fifties who had recovered from COVID-19. The sequencing sample was made of PBMCs or T cells enriched from blood (not recorded which). V usage is TRBV24-1 and J usage is TRBJ2-2, with D possibly being TRBD1 (5 bases). The CDR3 loop is CATSDPGSDTGELFF. The CDR3 nucleotides are TGTGCCACCAGTGATCCAGGGTCCGACACCGGGGAGCTGTTTTTT.